This T cell receptor (beta chain) was identified during a study of T cells after yellow fever vaccination. Concerning this clonotype itself: The antigen is not known.

Overall study results and limits: CD4 and CD8 compartments shared a small share of clonotypes, likely from convergent recombination. Clones from primary vaccination mostly reappeared after the booster (around 96% CD4, roughly 87% CD8). Within FACS-sorted repertoires, abundant clonotypes contaminating from the bulk population could be present.

Researchers made TCR cDNA using 5'RACE template switching, and this step added a universal primer site and UMIs. Via MiXCR, TCRdb re-called the 5' RACE reads, giving one row per CDR3 protein. The table includes under 600,000 distinct CDR3 sequences, 21% detected once. Germline V gene lookup returns CDR1 SGHTA and CDR2 FQGNSA. Trimming cost V 5 bases and J 4 bases, with 9 bases left between them. The CDR3 contains 13 residues. V gene TRBV7-2 combines with J gene TRBJ1-5, with D hard to call. The receptor comes from a man between 18 and 35 years old who received the YFV17D yellow fever vaccine. Sequencing was performed on PBMCs, taken around 3 weeks after the first yellow fever vaccination. CDR3 sequence reads: CASSQLRNQPQHF. Written as DNA, the CDR3 is TGTGCCAGCAGCCAACTACGTAATCAGCCCCAGCATTTT.